This T cell receptor beta chain was obtained from a study of blood T cell repertoires in COVID-19. Trimming removed 5 bases from V and 2 bases from J; junction bases left unmatched: 6. Germline V gives CDR1 SGHDT, CDR2 YYEEEE. CDR3 length: 15 amino acids. Profiling relied on immunoSEQ multiplex PCR, and the TCRdb table lists in-frame clones only, not all of them. The profile covers some 180,000 clones, with around 76% appearing a single time and approximately 9% taken by the ten largest. This clone is a singleton in its sample. The TCR originated in a woman between 50 and 59 years old with active or convalescent COVID-19. The chain links TRBV5-6 to TRBJ2-5, with TRBD1 identical over 10 bases. Sequencing input: peripheral blood. For the CDR3, the DNA is TGTGCCAGCAGTGGGACAGGGGATGGTCAAGAGACCCAGTACTTC. This sequence encodes CASSGTGDGQETQYF.